These 30 T cell receptor beta chains came from one sample sequenced in a study of blood T cell repertoires in COVID-19. The data were produced by immunoSEQ multiplex PCR, yet TCRdb's version contains in-frame clones alone and is incomplete. The table includes about 410,000 clones, roughly 89% detected once. The sequencing input was peripheral blood. These receptors were obtained from a woman under 40 with active or convalescent COVID-19.

The V gene is TRBV9, the J gene TRBJ2-5; TRBD2 matches at 9 bases. In germline, CDR1 is SGDLS, CDR2 YYNGEE. The CDR3 loop spans 15 amino acids. V was pared by 2 bases and J by 5 bases, with 7 bases of the junction left unmatched. The CDR3 DNA follows: TGTGCCAGCAGCGTCTCGCGGGGGGGCCTTGAGACCCAGTACTTC. Amino acids: CASSVSRGGLETQYF.

The chain is built from TRBV6-5 and TRBJ2-1; 10 nucleotides line up with TRBD2. The germline CDR1 and CDR2 sequences are MNHEY and SVGAGI. The CDR3 extends over 13 amino acids. V gave up 8 bases and J gave up 7 bases; unmatched junction bases: 5. CDR3 amino acids: CASGAGGTNEQFF. The CDR3 DNA reads as TGTGCCAGCGGAGCGGGGGGGACTAATGAGCAGTTCTTC.

This chain joins TRBV7-2 and TRBJ2-3; TRBD2 agrees at 12 bases. Germline CDR1 and CDR2: SGHTA and FQGNSA. CDR3 length equals 16 residues. V trimming: 5 bases; J trimming: 0 bases; junction bases outside the gene matches: 3. The CDR3 DNA follows: TGTGCCAGCAGCCCTGGGACTAGCGGGAGCACAGATACGCAGTATTTT. It translates to CASSPGTSGSTDTQYF.

The V gene is TRBV7-9, the J gene TRBJ1-1; D may be TRBD1 (6 bases). V gave up 4 bases and J gave up 4 bases, with 13 bases separating them. Germline V lookup: CDR1 SEHNR, CDR2 FQNEAQ (reference sequence). The CDR3 is 14 residues long. CDR3 sequence reads: CASSSSTGLTEAFF. CDR3 nucleotides: TGTGCCAGCAGCTCCTCCACAGGGCTCACTGAAGCTTTCTTT.

This chain joins TRBV18 and TRBJ1-2; 10 bases agree with TRBD1. This CDR3 has 15 residues. V lost 0 bases, J lost 4 bases, and 2 bases stayed unmatched. Germline V gene data show CDR1 as KGHSH and CDR2 as LQKENI. CDR3 residues: CASSPPGQGSYGYTF. The CDR3 DNA reads as TGTGCCAGCTCACCACCGGGACAGGGGTCCTATGGCTACACCTTC.

The J gene is TRBJ1-1, the V gene TRBV7-8; the D is unclear. The ends were cut back, 5 bases at V and 3 bases at J, with 16 bases in the middle. The CDR3 runs 15 residues. Per germline, CDR1 SGHVS and CDR2 FQNEAQ. The CDR3 here is CASSPLLAEHTEAFF. CDR3 in DNA: TGTGCCAGCAGCCCCCTTCTAGCAGAGCACACTGAAGCTTTCTTT.

The CDR3 loop is CASSSFAGGLNTEAFF. The CDR3 DNA is TGTGCCAGCAGCTCATTTGCGGGGGGATTGAACACTGAAGCTTTCTTT. The V call is TRBV7-6, the J call TRBJ1-1; D perhaps matches TRBD1 (5 bases). V lost 4 bases and J lost 0, with 15 bases in between. The CDR3 spans 16 residues. Germline lookup yields CDR1 SGHVS and CDR2 FNYEAQ.

The rearrangement joins TRBV3-1 (or the pseudogene TRBV3-2) to TRBJ2-1; 9 bases fit TRBD2. V was clipped by 4 bases and J by 1 base; unmatched bases: 2. Per the germline V gene, CDR1 is LGHDT and CDR2 is YNNKEL (reference sequence). There are 15 residues in the CDR3. The CDR3 reads CASSPTSGSYNEQFF. As DNA, the CDR3 is TGTGCCAGCAGCCCCACTAGCGGGTCCTACAATGAGCAGTTCTTC.

The rearrangement uses TRBV4-1 and TRBJ1-6; tentatively, D is TRBD1 (5 bases). The germline CDR1 and CDR2 sequences are MGHRA and YSYEKL. This CDR3 has 15 amino acids. Trimming cost V 0 bases and J 6 bases, with 9 bases left between them. The CDR3 nucleotides read TGCGCCAGCAGCCAAGAGGGCAGGGCTAATTCACCCCTCCACTTT. It is translated as CASSQEGRANSPLHF.

This clone has only one observation. The gene calls are TRBV6-5 and TRBJ1-1; D is possibly TRBD1 (6 bases). Germline assignment: CDR1 MNHEY and CDR2 SVGAGI. V shed 10 bases and J shed 0 bases, with 15 bases lying between them. The CDR3 spans 14 residues. DNA for the CDR3: TGTGCCACCCTGACAGGTTCTATGAACACTGAAGCTTTCTTT. Amino acid sequence: CATLTGSMNTEAFF.

The chain uses TRBV29-1 and TRBJ2-2; possible D gene TRBD2, 5 bases. Germline V gene sequence: CDR1 SQVTM, CDR2 ANQGSEA. Trimming cost V 2 bases and J 1 base, with 8 bases left between them. The CDR3 has 14 residues. CDR3 DNA: TGCAGCGTTGAAACCCGGGGGAACACCGGGGAGCTGTTTTTT. Translated: CSVETRGNTGELFF.

This chain joins TRBV5-6 and TRBJ2-5, with D tentatively TRBD2 (6 bases). The CDR3 sequence is 14 residues long. Germline values: CDR1 SGHDT, CDR2 YYEEEE. Trimming cost V 2 bases and J 5 bases, with 13 bases left between them. The DNA for the CDR3 is TGTGCCAGCAGCTTTCGTCCCAGCGGGGAGACCCAGTACTTC. This encodes CASSFRPSGETQYF.

This sequence joins TRBV7-9 and TRBJ1-1, with 8 bases identical to TRBD1. Germline CDR1 and CDR2: SEHNR and FQNEAQ (reference sequence). After removal of 6 bases from V and 7 bases from J, the junction contained 4 bases not matched to a gene. The CDR3 covers 12 residues. This CDR3 reads CASSQGAGEAFF. The CDR3 DNA reads as TGTGCCAGCAGTCAGGGGGCTGGTGAAGCTTTCTTT.

The chain couples TRBV2 to TRBJ2-2; D unclear. CDR1 and CDR2 from the germline V gene are SNHLY and FYNNEI. Trimming cost V 3 bases and J 2 bases, with 10 bases left between them. This CDR3 spans 15 amino acids. DNA of the CDR3: TGTGCCAGCAGTGATGTTAGTCAAAACACCGGGGAGCTGTTTTTT. This translates into CASSDVSQNTGELFF.

The chain couples TRBV4-1 to TRBJ2-3, with 13 bases matching TRBD2. J lost 1 base, V lost 5 bases, and 21 bases had no gene match. CDR1 MGHRA and CDR2 YSYEKL come from the germline V gene. There are 22 residues in the CDR3. CDR3 protein: CASSTHILTGTSGKRGTDTQYF. In DNA, the CDR3 is TGCGCCAGCAGCACACATATTCTCACCGGGACTAGCGGGAAGCGGGGCACAGATACGCAGTATTTT.

The chain couples TRBV3-1 (or the pseudogene TRBV3-2) to TRBJ2-7; a weak D match, TRBD2 (6 bases). The CDR3 runs to 14 residues. Trimming cost V 6 bases and J 0 bases, with 12 bases left between them. The germline gives CDR1 LGHDT, CDR2 YNNKEL (reference sequence). Here the CDR3 reads CASRHRDSSYEQYF. CDR3 sequence (DNA): TGTGCCAGCAGACACCGGGACTCCTCCTACGAGCAGTACTTC.

The genes are TRBV5-1 and TRBJ2-2, with 11 positions matching TRBD2. Germline V gene sequence: CDR1 SGHRS, CDR2 YFSETQ. V gave up 3 bases and J gave up 4 bases; unmatched junction bases: 8. The CDR3 sequence is 17 residues long. CDR3 region: CASSYSLAGGTTGELFF. As DNA, the CDR3 is TGCGCCAGCAGCTATTCCCTAGCGGGGGGAACCACCGGGGAGCTGTTTTTT.

V is TRBV6-5 and J is TRBJ1-2, with D possibly TRBD1 on 6 matching bases. The CDR3 runs to 13 residues. Looked up from germline, CDR1 is MNHEY and CDR2 is SVGAGI. V lost 6 bases to trimming and J lost 8 bases, with 16 bases between them. CDR3 region: CASSDQGSLGYTF. CDR3 nucleotide sequence: TGTGCCAGCAGCGACCAGGGGTCTCTAGGCTACACCTTC.

This clone was seen a handful of times. The V call is TRBV4-2, the J call TRBJ1-2; 8 bases are shared with TRBD1. V lost 3 bases and J lost 10; bases outside the gene matches: 4. CDR3 length equals 12 residues. Germline V lookup: CDR1 LGHNA, CDR2 YNFKEQ. The CDR3 DNA reads as TGTGCCAGCAGCCAGGGGACAGGACCCTACACCTTC. Translation: CASSQGTGPYTF.

The chain couples TRBV7-9 to TRBJ1-4, with a weak D call TRBD1 (5 bases). Trimming cost V 5 bases and J 3 bases, with 10 bases left between them. The germline gives CDR1 SEHNR, CDR2 FQNEAQ (reference sequence). CDR3 size: 14 residues. The CDR3 DNA is TGTGCCAGCAGCCGACAGAATCCTAATGAAAAACTGTTTTTT. Translating it yields CASSRQNPNEKLFF.

The V call is TRBV12-3 or TRBV12-4, the J call TRBJ1-1; D may be TRBD1 (6 bases). The CDR3 is made up of 13 amino acids. V gave up 5 bases and J gave up 8 bases, with 15 bases separating them. This chain's CDR3 is CASSPRQELEAFF. The DNA of the CDR3 is TGTGCCAGCAGTCCTAGACAGGAACTAGAAGCTTTCTTT.

The rearrangement links TRBV27 to TRBJ1-2; possible D gene TRBD1, 5 bases. Germline V gene data show CDR1 as MNHEY and CDR2 as SMNVEV (reference sequence). The V end lost 8 bases, the J end lost 5 bases, and 15 bases lay between the germline ends. This CDR3 is built from 13 residues. In nucleotides, the CDR3 is TGTGCCAGCGGCTCGGGGGTAGGGTATGGCTACACCTTC. The encoded protein is CASGSGVGYGYTF.

The rearrangement joins TRBV6-5 to TRBJ1-2; perhaps TRBD1 as D (5 bases). Germline V gene lookup returns CDR1 MNHEY and CDR2 SVGAGI. The CDR3 covers 14 residues. Trimming removed 7 bases at V and 4 bases at J, with 16 bases between. The CDR3 DNA reads TGTGCCAGCACTCGGGAGGGGCCGGTCTATGGCTACACCTTC. Translating it yields CASTREGPVYGYTF.

The J gene is TRBJ2-3, the V gene TRBV7-9; 9 nucleotides line up with TRBD2. Per the germline V gene, CDR1 is SEHNR and CDR2 is FQNEAQ (reference sequence). The CDR3 has 16 amino acids. Germline trimming cut 0 bases from V and 3 bases from J; bases unmatched to any gene: 4. CDR3 sequence (DNA): TGTGCCAGCAGCTTAGCCCCGGGACTAGCTACAGATACGCAGTATTTT. Protein sequence: CASSLAPGLATDTQYF.

This chain links TRBV2 with TRBJ1-1; 7 nucleotides align to TRBD1. Germline V lookup: CDR1 SNHLY, CDR2 FYNNEI. The V and J ends lost 11 bases and 2 bases, in that order; junction bases with no gene match: 8. This CDR3 has 13 amino acids. In DNA form, the CDR3 reads TGTGCCTCACAAGGGACAGTCAACACTGAAGCTTTCTTT. This sequence encodes CASQGTVNTEAFF. Based on the CDR3 plus reference TRBV2 and TRBJ1-1, the full variable domain is EPEVTQTPSHQVTQMGQEVILRCVPISNHLYFYWYRQILGQKVEFLVSFYNNEISEKSEIFDDQFSVERPDGSNFTLKIRSTKLEDSAMYFCASQGTVNTEAFFGQGTRLTVV.

J is TRBJ1-1 and V is TRBV11-2, with D maybe TRBD1 (5 bases). The CDR3 is 13 residues long. Trimming stripped 7 bases from V and 6 bases from J, with 15 bases between. Germline V gene sequence: CDR1 SGHAT, CDR2 FQNNGV. CDR3 nucleotide sequence: TGTGCCAGCAATGGCCGGGGGGTGCCTGAAGCTTTCTTT. It translates to CASNGRGVPEAFF.

This chain joins TRBV21-1 and TRBJ2-7; no DNA check was done on the table's D call, TRBD1. TRBV21-1 is labeled a pseudogene. This CDR3 comprises 14 residues. DNA for the CDR3: TGTGCCAGCAGCAAATACGACAGGGGCCACGAGCAGTACTTC. This translates into CASSKYDRGHEQYF.

The J gene is TRBJ1-1, the V gene TRBV18, with 10 bases matching TRBD1. The CDR3 is 17 amino acids. Germline V gene lookup returns CDR1 KGHSH and CDR2 LQKENI. V shed 2 bases, J shed 7 bases, and the junction held 13 bases outside the gene matches. CDR3 region: CASSPMDLGQGLIEAFF. The CDR3, as DNA: TGTGCCAGCTCACCAATGGATCTGGGACAGGGGCTCATTGAAGCTTTCTTT.

There are a few counts of this clone. The CDR3 coding sequence is TGTGCCAGCAGTTACTCGGGGGCAACTGGAAACACCATATATTTT. Residues: CASSYSGATGNTIYF. The V and J genes are TRBV6-5 and TRBJ1-3, with a weak D call TRBD1 (6 bases). The CDR3 has 15 residues. Deletions cut 0 bases from V and 2 bases from J, with 8 bases between. Germline CDR1 MNHEY, CDR2 SVGAGI.

The chain carries TRBV24-1 and TRBJ2-2; D perhaps matches TRBD1 (5 bases). Trimming stripped 7 bases from V and 4 bases from J, with 9 bases between. Germline CDR1 reads KGHDR; CDR2 reads SFDVKD. This CDR3 has 13 residues. Here the CDR3 reads CATRGAGTGELFF. In nucleotides, the CDR3 is TGTGCCACCAGAGGGGCCGGCACCGGGGAGCTGTTTTTT.